A single TCR beta chain is shown here with its context. Its cognate antigen has yet to be identified. No qualities accompany the bases; no much larger clone lies one base away. One collaborating source in Seattle enrolled patients during active infection and followed them longitudinally through the course of disease. The collaborating institutions used their own protocols to collect whole blood in K2EDTA tubes. For TCRbeta analysis, collaborators shipped samples in one of three forms: frozen whole blood, isolated PBMCs, or DNA extracted from either of those sample types. The sample is drawn from a study of blood T cell repertoires in COVID-19 (dated by TCRdb to between 2020 and 2021). Looking at the study overall: The collaborator samples originated in the United States, Italy and Spain and spanned the acute and convalescent phases of COVID-19. The material from the prospective study consisted of cDNA or gDNA derived from T cells, B-cell-depleted T cells, or PBMCs. The repertoires were released in a freely available public database intended as a resource for research on the immune response to SARS-CoV-2. Where available, HLA class I and class II types were taken from metadata supplied by the sample provider and were not determined by assay-based typing. A de-identified subject ID, COVID-19 status, age in years and sex were almost always included in the sample metadata. The samples were drawn from two sources: the first 160 participants of the ongoing ImmuneRACE study, and 1,000 to 1,500 subjects contributed by 6 global collaborators. Subjects who had been exposed to COVID-19, were actively infected with it, or had recovered from it provided the deeply sampled blood TCRbeta repertoires that made up the dataset.

TCRbeta CDR3 regions were amplified from genomic DNA by means of the immunoSEQ Assay, a bias-controlled multiplex PCR. The authors' analysis ran thus. Nucleated cell counts per sample were estimated from amplification of reference gene primers within the assay. To quantify the absolute abundance of each unique TCRbeta CDR3 rearrangement, sequence reads were collapsed and filtered. For each sample, productive Simpson clonality was calculated by taking the square root of Simpson's diversity index across productive rearrangements. TCRdb holds this immuneACCESS table with in-frame rearrangements only. Some clones are missing; in checked studies, unresolved V genes explain under half, and the rest has no known cause. V and J calls and clone size are given by that table; D and trimming were obtained from the DNA. The sample table lists 150,000 to 200,000 clones, just under 90% of them with a count of one. Approximately 10% of the sample lies in the top ten.

Via the germline V gene (reference sequence), CDR1 is LGHDT and CDR2 YNNKEL. Deletion took 4 bases off V and 7 bases off J, with a span of 10 bases between the germline ends. The CDR3 holds 12 amino acids from the cysteine to the phenylalanine. Left in the record is the CDR3 DNA by itself, 36 bases read in frame from the first base. Overall study outcomes, separate from this receptor: How much clinical and demographic metadata was included differed by source and by participant, and the metadata was provided uncurated.

The sample was peripheral blood. The chain was built from TRBV3-1 (or the pseudogene TRBV3-2) and TRBJ1-2, with TRBD1 as a weak D call on 5 bases. The TCR was taken from a woman in her 70s with COVID-19, enrolled during active disease. In nucleotide form, the sequence is TGTGCCAGCAGCCGAGAGGGGAGTGGCTACACCTTC. The encoded protein is CASSREGSGYTF.